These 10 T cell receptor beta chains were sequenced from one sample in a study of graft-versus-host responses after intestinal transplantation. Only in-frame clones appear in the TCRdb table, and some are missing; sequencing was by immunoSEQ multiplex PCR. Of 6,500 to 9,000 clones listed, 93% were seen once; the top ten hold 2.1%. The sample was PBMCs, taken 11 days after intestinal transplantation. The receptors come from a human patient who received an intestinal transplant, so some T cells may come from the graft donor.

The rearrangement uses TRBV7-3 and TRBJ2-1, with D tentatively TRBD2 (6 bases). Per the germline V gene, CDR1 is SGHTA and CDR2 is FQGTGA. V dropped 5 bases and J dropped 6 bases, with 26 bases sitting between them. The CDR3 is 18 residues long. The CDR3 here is CASSPLVALAGGVNEQFF. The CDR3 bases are TGTGCCAGCAGCCCCCTCGTAGCACTAGCTGGAGGGGTCAATGAGCAGTTCTTC. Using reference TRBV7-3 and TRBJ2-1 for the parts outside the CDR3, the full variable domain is GAGVSQTPSNKVTEKGKYVELRCDPISGHTALYWYRQSLGQGPEFLIYFQGTGAADDSGLPNDRFFAVRPEGSVSTLKIQRTERGDSAVYLCASSPLVALAGGVNEQFFGPGTRLTVL.

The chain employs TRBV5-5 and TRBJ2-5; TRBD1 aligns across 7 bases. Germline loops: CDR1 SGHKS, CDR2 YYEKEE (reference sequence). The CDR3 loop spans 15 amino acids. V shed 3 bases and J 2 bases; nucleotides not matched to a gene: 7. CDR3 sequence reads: CASSYNRDRQETQYF. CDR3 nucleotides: TGTGCCAGCAGCTACAACCGGGACAGACAAGAGACCCAGTACTTC.

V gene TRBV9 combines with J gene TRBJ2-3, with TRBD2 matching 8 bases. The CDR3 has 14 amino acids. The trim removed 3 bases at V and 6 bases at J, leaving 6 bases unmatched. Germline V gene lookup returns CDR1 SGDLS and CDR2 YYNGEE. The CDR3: CASSEAGAGDTQYF. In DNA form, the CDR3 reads TGTGCCAGCAGCGAAGCGGGAGCCGGTGATACGCAGTATTTT. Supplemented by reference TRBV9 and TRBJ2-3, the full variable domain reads DSGVTQTPKHLITATGQRVTLRCSPRSGDLSVYWYQQSLDQGLQFLIQYYNGEERAKGNILERFSAQQFPDLHSELNLSSLELGDSALYFCASSEAGAGDTQYFGPGTRLTVL.

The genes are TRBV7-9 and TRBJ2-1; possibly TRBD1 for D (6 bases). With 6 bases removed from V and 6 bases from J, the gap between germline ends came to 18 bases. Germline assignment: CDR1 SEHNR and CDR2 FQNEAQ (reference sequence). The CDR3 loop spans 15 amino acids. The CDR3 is CASSPQGELLNEQFF. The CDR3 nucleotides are TGTGCCAGCAGTCCACAGGGAGAGCTTCTCAATGAGCAGTTCTTC.

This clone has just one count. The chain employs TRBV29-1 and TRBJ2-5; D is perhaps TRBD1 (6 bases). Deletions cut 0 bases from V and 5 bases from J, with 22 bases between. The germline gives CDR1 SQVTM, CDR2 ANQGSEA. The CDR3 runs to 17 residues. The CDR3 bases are TGCAGCGTTGAAGATGGCAGGGGTGGGGGACCCGGGGAGACCCAGTACTTC. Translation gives CSVEDGRGGGPGETQYF.

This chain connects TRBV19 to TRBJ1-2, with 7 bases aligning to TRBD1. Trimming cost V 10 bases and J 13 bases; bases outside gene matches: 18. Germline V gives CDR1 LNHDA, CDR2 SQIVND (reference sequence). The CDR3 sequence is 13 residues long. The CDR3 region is CATNAGTASSSTF. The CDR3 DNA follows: TGTGCCACCAACGCAGGGACAGCCTCCTCTAGCACCTTC.

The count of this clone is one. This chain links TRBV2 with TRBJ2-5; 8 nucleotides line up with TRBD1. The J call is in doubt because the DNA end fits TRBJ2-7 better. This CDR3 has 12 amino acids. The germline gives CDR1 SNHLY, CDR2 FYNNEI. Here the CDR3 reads CASQQGVNEQYF. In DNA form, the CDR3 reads TGTGCCAGCCAACAGGGGGTCAACGAGCAGTACTTC.

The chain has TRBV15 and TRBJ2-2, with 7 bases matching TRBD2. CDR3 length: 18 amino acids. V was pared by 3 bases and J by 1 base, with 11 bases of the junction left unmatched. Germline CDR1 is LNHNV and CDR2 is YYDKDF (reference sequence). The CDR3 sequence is CATSRAVGGSGNTGELFF. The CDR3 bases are TGTGCCACCAGCAGGGCGGTTGGCGGGAGCGGGAACACCGGGGAGCTGTTTTTT.

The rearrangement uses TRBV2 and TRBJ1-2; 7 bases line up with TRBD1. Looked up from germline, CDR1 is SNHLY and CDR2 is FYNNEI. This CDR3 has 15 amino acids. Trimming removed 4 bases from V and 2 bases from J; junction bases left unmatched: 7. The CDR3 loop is CASSGTGSGNYGYTF. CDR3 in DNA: TGTGCCAGCAGTGGGACAGGATCGGGCAACTATGGCTACACCTTC.

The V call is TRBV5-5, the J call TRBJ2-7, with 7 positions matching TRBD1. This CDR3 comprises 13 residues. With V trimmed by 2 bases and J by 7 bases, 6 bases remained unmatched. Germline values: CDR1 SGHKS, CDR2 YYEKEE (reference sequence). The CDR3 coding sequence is TGTGCCAGCAGCTTTTTTTACAGGGGAGAGCAGTACGTC. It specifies CASSFFYRGEQYV.